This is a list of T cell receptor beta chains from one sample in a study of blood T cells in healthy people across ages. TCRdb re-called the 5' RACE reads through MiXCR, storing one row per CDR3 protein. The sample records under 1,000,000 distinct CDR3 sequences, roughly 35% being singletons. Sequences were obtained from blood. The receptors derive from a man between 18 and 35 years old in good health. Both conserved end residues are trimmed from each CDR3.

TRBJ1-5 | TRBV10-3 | AISDGPNQPQH
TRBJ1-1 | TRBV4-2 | ASSHRQGHGDTEAF
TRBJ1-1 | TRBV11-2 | ASSPGRERAF
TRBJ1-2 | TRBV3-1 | ASSQVRERYT
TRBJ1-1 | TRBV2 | ASMGRWNTEAF
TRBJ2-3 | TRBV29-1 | SVEQGVASTDTQY
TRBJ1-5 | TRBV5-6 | ASSFTGTGAQPQH
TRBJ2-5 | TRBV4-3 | ASSQDRWGRETQY
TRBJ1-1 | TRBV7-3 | ASSSGGPDTEAF
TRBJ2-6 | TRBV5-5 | ASSSSIQGANVLT
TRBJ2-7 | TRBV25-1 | ASSEFRGIHEQY
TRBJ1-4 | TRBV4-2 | ASSQETFRGRLF
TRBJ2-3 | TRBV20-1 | SARDPSRLEGY
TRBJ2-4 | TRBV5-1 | ASSLTSSAGTGAPNIQY
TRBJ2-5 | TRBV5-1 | ASSLMTGQRGETQY
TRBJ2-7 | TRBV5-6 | ASSSNPDFSYEQY
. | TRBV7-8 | ASSLKEANPYEQY
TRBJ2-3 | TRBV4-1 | ASTRRGQSTDTQY
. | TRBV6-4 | ASSGPTGTSSSNEQY
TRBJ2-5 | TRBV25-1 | ASSDIRGEVDNEQY
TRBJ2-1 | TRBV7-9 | ASSPPGEYNEQF
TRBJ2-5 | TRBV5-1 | ASSLAVGVQETQY
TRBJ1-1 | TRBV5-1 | ASSYDREYAEAF
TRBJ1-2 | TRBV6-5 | ASSLTRGNYGYT
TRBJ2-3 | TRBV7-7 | ASSLRASGGTSDTQY
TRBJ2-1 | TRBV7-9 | ASSLAGQGFNEQF
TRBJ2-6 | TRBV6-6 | ASSDSVGANVLT
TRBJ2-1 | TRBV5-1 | ASSLGQVGRDEQF
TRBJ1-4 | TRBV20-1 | SAFHRGHGEKLF
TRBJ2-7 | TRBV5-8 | ASRPRRGAYEQY
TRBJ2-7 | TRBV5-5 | ASSLVASYEQY
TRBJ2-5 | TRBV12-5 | ASGPRGGETQY
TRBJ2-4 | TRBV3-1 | ASSQDLREQY
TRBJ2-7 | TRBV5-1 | ASSLDSQSYEQY
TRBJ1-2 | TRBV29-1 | SVEDSRLYGYT
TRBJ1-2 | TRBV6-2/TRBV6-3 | ASSYSNVGAT
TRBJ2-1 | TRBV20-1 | SARRGRWLTYNEQF
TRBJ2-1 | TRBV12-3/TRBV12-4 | ASRWTAYNEQF
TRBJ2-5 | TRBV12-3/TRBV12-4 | ASSLVAGGPSETQY
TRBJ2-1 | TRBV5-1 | ASSLDGGGPSYNEQF
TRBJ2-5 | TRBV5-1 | ASSLALGTVQETQY
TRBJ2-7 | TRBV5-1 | ASSNATGPFQEQY
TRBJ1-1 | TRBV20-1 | SARDQSLGEGTEAF
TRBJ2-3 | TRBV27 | ASSQGTSGTGADTQY
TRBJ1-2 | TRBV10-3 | AIVEQISGSGYT
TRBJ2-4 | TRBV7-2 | ASSWGGGNNIQY
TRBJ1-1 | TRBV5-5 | ASSQTGVNTEAF
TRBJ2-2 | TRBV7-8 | ASSYQRGNTGELF
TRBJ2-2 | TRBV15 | ATSSRGSSAGELF
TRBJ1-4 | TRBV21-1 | ASSKVGVVRGNEKLF
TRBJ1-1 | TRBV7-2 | ASVRALRDTEAF
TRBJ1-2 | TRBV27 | ASSLSRRTAYLNYGYT
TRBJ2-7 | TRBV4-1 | ASSQDRETYEQY
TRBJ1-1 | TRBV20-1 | SALTPEAF